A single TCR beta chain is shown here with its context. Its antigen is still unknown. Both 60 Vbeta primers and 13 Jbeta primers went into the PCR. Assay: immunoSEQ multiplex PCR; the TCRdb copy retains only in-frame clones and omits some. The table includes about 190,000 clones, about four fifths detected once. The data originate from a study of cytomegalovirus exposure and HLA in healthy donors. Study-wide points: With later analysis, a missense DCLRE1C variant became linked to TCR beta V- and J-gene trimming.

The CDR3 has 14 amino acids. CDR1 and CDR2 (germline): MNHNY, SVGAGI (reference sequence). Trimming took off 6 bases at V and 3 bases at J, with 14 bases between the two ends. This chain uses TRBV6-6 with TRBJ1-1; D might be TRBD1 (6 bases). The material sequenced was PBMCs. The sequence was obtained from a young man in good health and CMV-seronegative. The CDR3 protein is CASREQGSDTEAFF. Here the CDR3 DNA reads TGTGCCAGCAGGGAACAGGGATCGGACACTGAAGCTTTCTTT.